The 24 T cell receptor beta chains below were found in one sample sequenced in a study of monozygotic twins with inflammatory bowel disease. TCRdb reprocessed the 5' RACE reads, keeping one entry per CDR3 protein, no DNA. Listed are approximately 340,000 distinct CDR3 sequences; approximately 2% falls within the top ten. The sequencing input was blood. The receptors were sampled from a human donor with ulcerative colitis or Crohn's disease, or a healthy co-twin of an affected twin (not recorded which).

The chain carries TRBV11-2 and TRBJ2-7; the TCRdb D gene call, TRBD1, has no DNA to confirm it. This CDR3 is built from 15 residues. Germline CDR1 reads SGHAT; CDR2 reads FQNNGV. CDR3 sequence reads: CASSRDRGLTYEQYF.

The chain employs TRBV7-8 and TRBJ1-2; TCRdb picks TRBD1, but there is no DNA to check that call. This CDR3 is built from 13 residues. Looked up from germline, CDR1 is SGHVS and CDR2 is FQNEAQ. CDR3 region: CASMGTGNYGYTF.

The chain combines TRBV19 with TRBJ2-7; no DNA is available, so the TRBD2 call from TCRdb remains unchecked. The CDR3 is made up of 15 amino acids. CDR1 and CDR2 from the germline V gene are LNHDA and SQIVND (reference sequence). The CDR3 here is CASSSERDPHYEQYF.

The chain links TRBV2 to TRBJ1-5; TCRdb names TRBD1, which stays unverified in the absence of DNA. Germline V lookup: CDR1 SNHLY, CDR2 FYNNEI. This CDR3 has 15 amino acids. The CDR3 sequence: CASLPDRASNQPQHF. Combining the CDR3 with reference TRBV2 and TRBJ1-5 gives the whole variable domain EPEVTQTPSHQVTQMGQEVILRCVPISNHLYFYWYRQILGQKVEFLVSFYNNEISEKSEIFDDQFSVERPDGSNFTLKIRSTKLEDSAMYFCASLPDRASNQPQHFGDGTRLSIL.

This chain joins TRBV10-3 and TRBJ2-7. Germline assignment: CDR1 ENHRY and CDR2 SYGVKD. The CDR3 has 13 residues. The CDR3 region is CAIRIDTRYEQYF.

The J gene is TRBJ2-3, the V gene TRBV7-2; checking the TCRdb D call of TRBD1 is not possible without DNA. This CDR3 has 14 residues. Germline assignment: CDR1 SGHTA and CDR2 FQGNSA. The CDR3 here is CASSLPGGTDTQYF. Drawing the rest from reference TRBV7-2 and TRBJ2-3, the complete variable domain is GAGVSQSPSNKVTEKGKDVELRCDPISGHTALYWYRQSLGQGLEFLIYFQGNSAPDKSGLPSDRFSAERTGGSVSTLTIQRTQQEDSAVYLCASSLPGGTDTQYFGPGTRLTVL.

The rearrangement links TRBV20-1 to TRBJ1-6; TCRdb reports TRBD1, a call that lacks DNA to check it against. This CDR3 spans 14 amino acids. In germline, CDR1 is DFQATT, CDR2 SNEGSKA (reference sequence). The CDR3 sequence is CSAIRGQTNSPLHF.

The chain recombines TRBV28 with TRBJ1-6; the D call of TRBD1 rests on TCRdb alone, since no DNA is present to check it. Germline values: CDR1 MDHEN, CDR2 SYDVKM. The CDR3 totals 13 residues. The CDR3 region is CASSRDWALPLHF.

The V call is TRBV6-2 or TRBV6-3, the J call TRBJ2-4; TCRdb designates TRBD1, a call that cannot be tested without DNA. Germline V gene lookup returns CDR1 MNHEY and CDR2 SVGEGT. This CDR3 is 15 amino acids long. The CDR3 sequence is CASSYGTVAKNIQYF.

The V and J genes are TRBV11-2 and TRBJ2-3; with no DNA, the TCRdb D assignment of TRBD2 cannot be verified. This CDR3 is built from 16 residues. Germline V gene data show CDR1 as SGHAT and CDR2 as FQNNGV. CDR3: CASSLDDLAGTDTQYF.

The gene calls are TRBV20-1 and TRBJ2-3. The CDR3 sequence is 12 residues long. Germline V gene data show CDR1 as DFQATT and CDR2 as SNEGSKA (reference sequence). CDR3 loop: CSARDLADTQYF.

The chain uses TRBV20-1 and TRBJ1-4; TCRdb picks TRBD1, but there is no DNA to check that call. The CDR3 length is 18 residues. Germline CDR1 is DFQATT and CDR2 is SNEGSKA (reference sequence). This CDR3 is CSARDPIGNAHGGEKLFF.

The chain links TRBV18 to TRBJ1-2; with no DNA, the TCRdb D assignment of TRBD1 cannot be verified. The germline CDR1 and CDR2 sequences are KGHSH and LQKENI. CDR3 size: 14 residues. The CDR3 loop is CASSPALGDYGYTF.

The CDR3 loop reads CSPVGLVGEQYF. This chain connects TRBV20-1 to TRBJ2-7; TCRdb picks TRBD2, but there is no DNA to check that call. Germline V lookup: CDR1 DFQATT, CDR2 SNEGSKA (reference sequence). The CDR3 sequence is 12 residues long.

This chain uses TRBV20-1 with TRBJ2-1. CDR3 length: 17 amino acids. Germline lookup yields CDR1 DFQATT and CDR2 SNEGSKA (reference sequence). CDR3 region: CSASALISGTSYNEQFF.

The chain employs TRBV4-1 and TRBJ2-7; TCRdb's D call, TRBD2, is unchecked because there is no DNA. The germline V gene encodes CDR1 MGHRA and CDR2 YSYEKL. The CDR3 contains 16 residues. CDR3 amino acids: CASSPSADQITFEQYF.

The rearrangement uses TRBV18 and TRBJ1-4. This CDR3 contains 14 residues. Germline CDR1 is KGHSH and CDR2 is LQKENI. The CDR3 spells CASSPQRSNEKLFF.

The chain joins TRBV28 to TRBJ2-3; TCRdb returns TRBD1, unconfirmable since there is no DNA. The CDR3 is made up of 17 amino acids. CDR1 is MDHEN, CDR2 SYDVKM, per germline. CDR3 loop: CASSSAGTGMERDTQYF.

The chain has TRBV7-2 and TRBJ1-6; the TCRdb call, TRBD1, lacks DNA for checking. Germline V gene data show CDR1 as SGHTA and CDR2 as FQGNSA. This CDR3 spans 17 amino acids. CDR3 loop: CASSFKGQGQLNSPLHF.

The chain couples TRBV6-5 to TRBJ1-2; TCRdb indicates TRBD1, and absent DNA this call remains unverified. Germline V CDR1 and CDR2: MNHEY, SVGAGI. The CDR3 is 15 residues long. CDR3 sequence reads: CASSYSGHRVGGYTF.

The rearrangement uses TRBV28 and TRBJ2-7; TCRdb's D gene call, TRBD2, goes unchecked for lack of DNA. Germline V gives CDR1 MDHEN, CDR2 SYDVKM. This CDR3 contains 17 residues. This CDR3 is CASSHPGLAAGYYEQYF. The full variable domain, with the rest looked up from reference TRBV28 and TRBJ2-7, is DVKVTQSSRYLVKRTGEKVFLECVQDMDHENMFWYRQDPGLGLRLIYFSYDVKMKEKGDIPEGYSVSREKKERFSLILESASTNQTSMYLCASSHPGLAAGYYEQYFGPGTRLTVT.

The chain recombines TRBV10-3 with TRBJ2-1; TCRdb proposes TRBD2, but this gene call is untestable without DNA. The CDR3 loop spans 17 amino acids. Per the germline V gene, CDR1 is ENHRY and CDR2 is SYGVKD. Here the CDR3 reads CAISEPKAVSSYNEQFF.

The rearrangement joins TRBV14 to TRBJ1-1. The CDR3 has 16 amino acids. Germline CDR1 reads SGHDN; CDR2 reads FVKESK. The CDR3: CASSQGRLIMNTEAFF.

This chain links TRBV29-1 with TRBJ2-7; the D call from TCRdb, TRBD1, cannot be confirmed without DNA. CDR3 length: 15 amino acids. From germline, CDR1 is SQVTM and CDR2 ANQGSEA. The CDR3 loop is CSVEGRDSGPYEQYF.